The T cell receptor (beta chain) described here comes from a study of a mutant IDH1 vaccine in newly diagnosed glioma. This CDR3 region has 14 residues. Trimming cost V 7 bases and J 5 bases; bases outside gene matches: 8. Germline values: CDR1 GTSNPN, CDR2 SVGIG (reference sequence). Concerning this clone: What it recognizes is unknown.

The time point here: week 11, during vaccination. What each vaccine dose contained was 300 ug of mutant IDH1 20-mer peptide, accompanied by topical imiquimod. The data were produced by immunoSEQ multiplex PCR, yet TCRdb's version contains in-frame clones alone and is incomplete. The top ten hold about 5.5% of the sample, which has around 130,000 clones, about four fifths seen once. The TCR originated in a man between 35 and 55 years old with glioma. The source was PBMCs, collected from a glioma patient whose treatment included an IDH1 peptide vaccine. The chain carries TRBV30 and TRBJ2-3; TRBD1 aligns across 11 bases. The CDR3 protein is CASSRDRGIDTQYF. The CDR3 DNA reads TGTGCCTCGAGCCGGGACAGGGGGATAGATACGCAGTATTTT.